The T cell receptor beta chain described here comes from a study of CD8 T cells in ankylosing spondylitis. Study-wide findings and caveats: Made up of fewer than ten highly homologous variants, a TCR beta motif appeared characteristic of ankylosing spondylitis blood. Within peripheral blood, clones linked to disease were CD8+ and relatively rare. Enrichment of disease-linked clones was reportedly significant in matched ankylosing spondylitis synovial fluid.

CDR1 is SGHKS and CDR2 is YYEKEE in the germline V gene (reference sequence). The length of the CDR3 is 13 residues. The V and J ends lost 2 bases and 8 bases respectively, with 10 bases between them. Of note for this clonotype: The antigen is undetermined.

The TCR beta libraries were generated through quantitative 5'-RACE incorporating molecular barcodes. In TCRdb, the 5' RACE reads were re-called with MiXCR into one record per CDR3 protein. The sample lists some 220,000 distinct CDR3 sequences, around 6.6% occurring once. The TCR originated in a male donor with ankylosing spondylitis. The rearrangement joins TRBV5-5 to TRBJ2-2; D may be TRBD1 (5 bases). Source material: blood, either unsorted or a sorted T cell fraction (not recorded which). The CDR3 DNA reads as TGTGCCAGCAGCTTAGGGGCGGTTGGGGAGCTGTTTTTT. Translation gives CASSLGAVGELFF. Based on the CDR3 plus reference TRBV5-5 and TRBJ2-2, the full variable domain is DAGVTQSPTHLIKTRGQQVTLRCSPISGHKSVSWYQQVLGQGPQFIFQYYEKEERGRGNFPDRFSARQFPNYSSELNVNALLLGDSALYLCASSLGAVGELFFGEGSRLTVL.